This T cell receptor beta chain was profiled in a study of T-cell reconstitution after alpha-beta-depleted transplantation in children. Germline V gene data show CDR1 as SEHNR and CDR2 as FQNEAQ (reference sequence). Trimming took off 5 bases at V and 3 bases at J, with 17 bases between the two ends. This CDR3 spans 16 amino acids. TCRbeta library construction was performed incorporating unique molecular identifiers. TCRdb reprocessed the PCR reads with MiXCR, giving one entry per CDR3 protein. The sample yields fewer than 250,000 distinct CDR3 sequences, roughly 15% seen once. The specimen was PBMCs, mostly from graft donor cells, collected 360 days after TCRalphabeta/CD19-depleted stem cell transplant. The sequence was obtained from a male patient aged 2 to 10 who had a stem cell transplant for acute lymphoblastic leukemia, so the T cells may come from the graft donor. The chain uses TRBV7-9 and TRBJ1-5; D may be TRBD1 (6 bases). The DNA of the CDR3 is TGTGCCAGCAGCCACCGTGGGGGGGCTACCAATCAGCCCCAGCATTTT. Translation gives CASSHRGGATNQPQHF. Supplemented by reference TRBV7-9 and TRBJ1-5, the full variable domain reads DTGVSQNPRHKITKRGQNVTFRCDPISEHNRLYWYRQTLGQGPEFLTYFQNEAQLEKSRLLSDRFSAERPKGSFSTLEIQRTEQGDSAMYLCASSHRGGATNQPQHFGDGTRLSIL.